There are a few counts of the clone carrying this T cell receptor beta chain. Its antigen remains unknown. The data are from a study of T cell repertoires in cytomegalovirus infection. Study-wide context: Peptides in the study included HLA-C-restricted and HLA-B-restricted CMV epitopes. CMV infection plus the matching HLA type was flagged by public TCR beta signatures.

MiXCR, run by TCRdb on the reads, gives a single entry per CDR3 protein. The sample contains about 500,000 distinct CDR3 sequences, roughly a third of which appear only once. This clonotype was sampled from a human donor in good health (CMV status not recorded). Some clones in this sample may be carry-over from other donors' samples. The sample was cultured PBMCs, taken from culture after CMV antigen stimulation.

This CDR3 is CASSFFANEQFF. The CDR3 DNA reads TGTGCCAGCAGCTTCTTCGCCAATGAGCAGTTCTTC. The V gene is TRBV7-2, the J gene TRBJ2-1; D not resolved. There are 12 residues in the CDR3. The germline CDR1 and CDR2 sequences are SGHTA and FQGNSA. Trimming pared 3 bases from V and 6 bases from J, leaving 6 bases between.